Reported below is one T cell receptor (beta chain). Germline values: CDR1 SGHTS, CDR2 YDEGEE. The CDR3 length is 15 residues. V was cut by 0 bases and J by 0 bases, with 7 bases left in between. The PCR made use of 60 Vbeta and 13 Jbeta primers. The method was immunoSEQ multiplex PCR; TCRdb's version includes in-frame clones alone and lacks a portion of them. The table records 200,000 to 300,000 clones, 82% of them present only once. The sample comes from a study of cytomegalovirus exposure and HLA in healthy donors. The chain has TRBV5-8 and TRBJ2-1; D might be TRBD1 (5 bases). The sequencing input was PBMCs. The clonotype was recovered from a woman aged 40 to 50 in good health and CMV-seropositive. The chain's CDR3 is CASSLGTGSYNEQFF. In DNA form, the CDR3 reads TGTGCCAGCAGCTTGGGAACAGGCTCCTACAATGAGCAGTTCTTC.